This TCR beta chain was documented in a study of blood T cell repertoires in COVID-19. Whole-study context: T cells, B-cell-depleted T cells, or PBMCs provided the cDNA or gDNA that served as material.

Sequencing used immunoSEQ multiplex PCR; TCRdb keeps in-frame clones, though not all of them. The sample consists of roughly 80,000 clones, roughly four fifths of them appearing once. The TCR sequence derives from a man in his fifties with acute or convalescent COVID-19. Sequenced sample: peripheral blood.

This CDR3 is CASSDSVPGDGNQPQHF. In DNA form, the CDR3 reads TGTGCCAGCAGTGACTCGGTCCCGGGGGATGGCAATCAGCCCCAGCATTTT. The J gene is TRBJ1-5, the V gene TRBV6-4; D is possibly TRBD1 (5 bases). Between the trimmed V and J ends, which lost 0 bases and 2 bases, there was a span of 14 bases. The CDR3 spans 17 residues. CDR1 is MRHNA, CDR2 SNTAGT, per germline.